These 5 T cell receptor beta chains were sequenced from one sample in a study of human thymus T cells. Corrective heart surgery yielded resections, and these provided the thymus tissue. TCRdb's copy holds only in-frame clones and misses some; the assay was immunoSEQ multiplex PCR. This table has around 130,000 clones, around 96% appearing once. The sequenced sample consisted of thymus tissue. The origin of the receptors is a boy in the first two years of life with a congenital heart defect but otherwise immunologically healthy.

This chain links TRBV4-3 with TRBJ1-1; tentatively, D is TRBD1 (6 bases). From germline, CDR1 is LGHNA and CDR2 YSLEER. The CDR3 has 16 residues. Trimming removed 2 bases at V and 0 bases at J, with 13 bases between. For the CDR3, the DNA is TGCGCCAGCAGCCAAAGGGGGGAGGGGTTGAACACTGAAGCTTTCTTT. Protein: CASSQRGEGLNTEAFF.

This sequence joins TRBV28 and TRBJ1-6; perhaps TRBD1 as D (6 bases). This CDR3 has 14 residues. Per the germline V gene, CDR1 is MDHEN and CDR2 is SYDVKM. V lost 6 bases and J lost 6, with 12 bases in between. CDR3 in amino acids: CASSRDNFNSPLHF. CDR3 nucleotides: TGTGCCAGCAGCCGGGACAACTTTAATTCACCCCTCCACTTT.

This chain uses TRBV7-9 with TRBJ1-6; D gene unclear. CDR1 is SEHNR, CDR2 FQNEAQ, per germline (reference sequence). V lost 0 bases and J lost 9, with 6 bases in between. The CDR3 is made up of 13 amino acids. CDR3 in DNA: TGTGCCAGCAGCTTAGCTGGATCTTCACCCCTCCACTTT. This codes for CASSLAGSSPLHF.

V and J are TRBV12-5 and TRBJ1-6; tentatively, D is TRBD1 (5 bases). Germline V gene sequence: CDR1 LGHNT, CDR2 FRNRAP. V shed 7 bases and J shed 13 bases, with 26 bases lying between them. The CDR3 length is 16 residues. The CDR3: CASAQWGRAVECPLHF. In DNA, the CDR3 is TGTGCTAGTGCACAGTGGGGGAGGGCAGTTGAATGTCCCCTCCACTTT.

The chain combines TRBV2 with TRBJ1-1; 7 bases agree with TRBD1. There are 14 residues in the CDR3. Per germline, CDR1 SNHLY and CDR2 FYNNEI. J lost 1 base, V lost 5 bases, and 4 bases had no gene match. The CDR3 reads CASSFRQGNTEAFF. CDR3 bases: TGTGCCAGCAGTTTCCGACAGGGGAACACTGAAGCTTTCTTT.